These 6 T cell receptor beta chains were all obtained from the same sample, sequenced in a study of Ad26.COV2.S vaccination and SARS-CoV-2 variants. Using immunoSEQ multiplex PCR, the repertoire was profiled, and TCRdb retains in-frame clones only, with some absent. The table shows under 250,000 clones, with roughly 89% occurring only once. The treatment: some 19 received Ad26.COV2.S at low or high dose, single or two shots; about 5 received placebo; per-sample allocation not given. Specimens were obtained on day 63 following the first vaccine or placebo injection. The sequenced sample was peripheral blood, obtained in a trial of Ad26.COV2.S vaccine versus placebo. The receptor set was obtained from a person between 18 and 65 years old who received the Ad26.COV2.S COVID-19 vaccine or a placebo.

This clone was seen only a few times. This rearrangement joins TRBV7-3 to TRBJ2-2; D is undetermined. The CDR3 consists of 13 residues. V dropped 7 bases and J dropped 5 bases, with 11 bases sitting between them. CDR1 and CDR2 (germline): SGHTA, FQGTGA. The CDR3 DNA reads as TGTGCCAGCACCCCGGGTGGGACCGGGGAGCTGTTTTTT. Its translation is CASTPGGTGELFF.

The chain has TRBV2 and TRBJ1-2; D not certain. Germline CDR1 SNHLY, CDR2 FYNNEI. Trimming took 7 bases from V and 4 from J, leaving 13 bases between them. The CDR3 totals 13 residues. In nucleotides, the CDR3 is TGTGCCAGCAAGGAGGGATCCGGCTATGGCTACACCTTC. Translated, it gives CASKEGSGYGYTF.

This chain links TRBV7-3 with TRBJ2-1, with unresolved D. V was pared by 0 bases and J by 6 bases, with 9 bases between. The CDR3 covers 14 residues. Germline loops: CDR1 SGHTA, CDR2 FQGTGA. The CDR3 spells CASSLTAALNEQFF. The CDR3 nucleotides are TGTGCCAGCAGCTTAACAGCAGCTCTCAATGAGCAGTTCTTC.

V is TRBV6-2 or TRBV6-3 and J is TRBJ2-2, with D possibly called TRBD1 or TRBD2 (5 bases each). Deletions cut 5 bases from V and 6 bases from J, with 19 bases between. The CDR3 consists of 16 residues. CDR1 MNHEY and CDR2 SVGEGT come from the germline V gene. The CDR3 here is CASSSMGRTVAGELFF. CDR3 sequence (DNA): TGTGCCAGCAGTAGTATGGGACGGACTGTCGCCGGGGAGCTGTTTTTT.

The rearrangement joins TRBV29-1 to TRBJ2-3; 7 positions agree with TRBD1. V was pared by 7 bases and J by 4 bases, with 8 bases of the junction left unmatched. Germline CDR1 reads SQVTM; CDR2 reads ANQGSEA. The CDR3 totals 13 residues. CDR3 DNA: TGCAGCGGGATCACAGGGGTGGCAGATACGCAGTATTTT. Translation: CSGITGVADTQYF.

The chain couples TRBV7-2 to TRBJ2-2, with D perhaps assigned TRBD1 or TRBD2 (6 bases each). The CDR3 length is 14 residues. CDR1 and CDR2 (germline): SGHTA, FQGNSA. The V and J ends lost 6 bases and 4 bases respectively, with 12 bases between them. For the CDR3, the DNA is TGTGCCAGCAGGGGATCGGGGGCCACCGGGGAGCTGTTTTTT. Amino acids: CASRGSGATGELFF. The whole variable domain, remainder taken from reference TRBV7-2 and TRBJ2-2, is GAGVSQSPSNKVTEKGKDVELRCDPISGHTALYWYRQSLGQGLEFLIYFQGNSAPDKSGLPSDRFSAERTGGSVSTLTIQRTQQEDSAVYLCASRGSGATGELFFGEGSRLTVL.